Here is one TCR beta chain with its context. This CDR3 has 14 amino acids. The V and J ends lost 10 bases and 0 bases, in that order; junction bases with no gene match: 5. CDR1 is MNHEY, CDR2 SVGEGT, per germline. Reasons for excluding patients were uncontrolled infection, other autoimmune disease, pregnancy or lactation. This sample stems from a study of T cells in Graves' hyperthyroidism and ophthalmopathy. Overall study: Peripheral blood collection took place at initial diagnosis, before any treatment.

Using RNA transcripts as the source, TCR beta CDR3 regions were amplified. Researchers ran a first-round RT-PCR on the TCR CDR3 using the HTBI primer set. One entry per CDR3 protein results from TCRdb running MiXCR on the multiplex PCR reads. Of 500,000 to 550,000 distinct CDR3 sequences listed, about 20% are singletons. This clonotype was obtained from a man aged 35 to 55 with Graves' ophthalmopathy. The specimen sequenced was blood. V usage is TRBV6-2 or TRBV6-3 and J usage is TRBJ2-1; TRBD2 agrees at 8 bases. In DNA form, the CDR3 reads TGTGCCACCGGGGGGGGGTCCTCCTACAATGAGCAGTTCTTC. Its protein is CATGGGSSYNEQFF.